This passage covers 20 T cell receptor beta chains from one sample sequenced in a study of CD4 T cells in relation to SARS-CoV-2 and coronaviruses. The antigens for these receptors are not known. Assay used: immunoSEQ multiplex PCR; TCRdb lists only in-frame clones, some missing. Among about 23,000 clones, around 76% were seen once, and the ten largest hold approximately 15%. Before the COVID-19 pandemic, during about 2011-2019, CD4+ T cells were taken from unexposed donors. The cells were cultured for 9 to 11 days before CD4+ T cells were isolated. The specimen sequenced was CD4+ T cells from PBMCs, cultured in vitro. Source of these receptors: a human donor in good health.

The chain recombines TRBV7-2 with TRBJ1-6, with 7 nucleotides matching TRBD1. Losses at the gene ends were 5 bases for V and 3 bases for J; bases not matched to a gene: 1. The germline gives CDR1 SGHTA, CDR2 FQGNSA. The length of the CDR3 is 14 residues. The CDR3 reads CASSGTDYNSPLHF. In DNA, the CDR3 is TGTGCCAGCAGCGGGACAGACTATAATTCACCCCTCCACTTT. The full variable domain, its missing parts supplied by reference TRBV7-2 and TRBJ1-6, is GAGVSQSPSNKVTEKGKDVELRCDPISGHTALYWYRQSLGQGLEFLIYFQGNSAPDKSGLPSDRFSAERTGGSVSTLTIQRTQQEDSAVYLCASSGTDYNSPLHFGNGTRLTVT.

CDR3 DNA: TGTGCCAGCAGCTTAGTGGTAGCGGGGATCCAAGAGACCCAGTACTTC. Its translation is CASSLVVAGIQETQYF. The V call is TRBV7-2, the J call TRBJ2-5; the match to TRBD2 covers 8 bases. Losses at the gene ends were 1 base for V and 1 base for J; bases not matched to a gene: 5. Germline V gene lookup returns CDR1 SGHTA and CDR2 FQGNSA. This CDR3 comprises 16 residues.

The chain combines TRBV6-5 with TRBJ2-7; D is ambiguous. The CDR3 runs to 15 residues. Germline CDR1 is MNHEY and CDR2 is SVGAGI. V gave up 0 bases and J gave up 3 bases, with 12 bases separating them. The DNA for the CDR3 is TGTGCCAGCAGTTACTCGAGCGTGGCTGGCTACGAGCAGTACTTC. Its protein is CASSYSSVAGYEQYF.

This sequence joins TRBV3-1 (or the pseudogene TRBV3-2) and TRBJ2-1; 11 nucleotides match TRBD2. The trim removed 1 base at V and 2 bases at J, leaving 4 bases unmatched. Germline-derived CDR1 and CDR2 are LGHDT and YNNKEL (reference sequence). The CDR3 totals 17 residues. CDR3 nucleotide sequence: TGTGCCAGCAGCCAAGTGCCTAGCGGGGGGACCTACAATGAGCAGTTCTTC. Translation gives CASSQVPSGGTYNEQFF.

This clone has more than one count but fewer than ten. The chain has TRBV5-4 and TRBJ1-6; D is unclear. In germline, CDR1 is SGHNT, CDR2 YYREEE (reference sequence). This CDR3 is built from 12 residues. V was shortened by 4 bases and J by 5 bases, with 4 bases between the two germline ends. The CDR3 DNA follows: TGTGCCAGCAGCCTAAATAATTCACCCCTCCACTTT. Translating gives CASSLNNSPLHF. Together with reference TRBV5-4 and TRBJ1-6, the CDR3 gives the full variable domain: ETGVTQSPTHLIKTRGQQVTLRCSSQSGHNTVSWYQQALGQGPQFIFQYYREEENGRGNFPPRFSGLQFPNYSSELNVNALELDDSALYLCASSLNNSPLHFGNGTRLTVT.

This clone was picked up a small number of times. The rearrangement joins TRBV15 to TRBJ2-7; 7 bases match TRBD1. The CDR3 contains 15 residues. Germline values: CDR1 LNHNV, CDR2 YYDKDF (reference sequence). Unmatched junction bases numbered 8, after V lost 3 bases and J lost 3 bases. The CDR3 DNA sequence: TGTGCCACCAGCAGGGACAGGAGCCCTCTCTACGAGCAGTACTTC. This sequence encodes CATSRDRSPLYEQYF.

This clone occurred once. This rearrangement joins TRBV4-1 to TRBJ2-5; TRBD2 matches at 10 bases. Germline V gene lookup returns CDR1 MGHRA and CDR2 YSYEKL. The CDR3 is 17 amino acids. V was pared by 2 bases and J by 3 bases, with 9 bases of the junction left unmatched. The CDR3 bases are TGCGCCAGCAGCCAACTTTTCAGAGCGGGGGGGGAAGAGACCCAGTACTTC. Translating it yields CASSQLFRAGGEETQYF.

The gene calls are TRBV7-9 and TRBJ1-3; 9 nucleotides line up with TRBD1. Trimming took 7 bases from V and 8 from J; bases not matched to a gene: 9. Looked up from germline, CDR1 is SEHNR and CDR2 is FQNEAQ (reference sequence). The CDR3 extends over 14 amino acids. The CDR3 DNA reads TGTGCCAGCACTCCACAGGGGGCGGGCGACACCATATATTTT. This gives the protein CASTPQGAGDTIYF.

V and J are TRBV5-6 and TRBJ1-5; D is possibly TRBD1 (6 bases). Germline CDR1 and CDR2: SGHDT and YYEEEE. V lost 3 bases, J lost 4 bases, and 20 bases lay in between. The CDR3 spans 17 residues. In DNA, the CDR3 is TGTGCCAGCAGCTCCCTCCCCCCAGGGGTGGAGAATCAGCCCCAGCATTTT. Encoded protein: CASSSLPPGVENQPQHF. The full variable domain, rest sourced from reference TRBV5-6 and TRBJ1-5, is DAGVTQSPTHLIKTRGQQVTLRCSPKSGHDTVSWYQQALGQGPQFIFQYYEEEERQRGNFPDRFSGHQFPNYSSELNVNALLLGDSALYLCASSSLPPGVENQPQHFGDGTRLSIL.

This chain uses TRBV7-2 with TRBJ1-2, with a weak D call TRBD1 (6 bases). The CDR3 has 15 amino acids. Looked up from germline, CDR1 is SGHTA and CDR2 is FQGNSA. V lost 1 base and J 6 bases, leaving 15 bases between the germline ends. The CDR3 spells CASSLVRGAVDGYTF. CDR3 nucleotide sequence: TGTGCCAGCAGCTTAGTTCGGGGGGCTGTGGATGGCTACACCTTC. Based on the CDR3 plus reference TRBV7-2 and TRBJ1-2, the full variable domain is GAGVSQSPSNKVTEKGKDVELRCDPISGHTALYWYRQSLGQGLEFLIYFQGNSAPDKSGLPSDRFSAERTGGSVSTLTIQRTQQEDSAVYLCASSLVRGAVDGYTFGSGTRLTVV.

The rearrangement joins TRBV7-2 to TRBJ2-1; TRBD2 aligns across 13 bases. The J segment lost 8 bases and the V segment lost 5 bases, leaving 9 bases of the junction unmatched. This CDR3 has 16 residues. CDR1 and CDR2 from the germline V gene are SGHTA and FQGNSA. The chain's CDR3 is CASSQRLAGGYDEQFF. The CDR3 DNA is TGTGCCAGCAGCCAAAGACTAGCGGGGGGTTACGATGAGCAGTTCTTC.

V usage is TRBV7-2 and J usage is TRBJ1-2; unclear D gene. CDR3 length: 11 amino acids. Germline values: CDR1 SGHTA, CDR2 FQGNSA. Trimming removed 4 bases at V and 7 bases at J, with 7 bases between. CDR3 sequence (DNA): TGTGCCAGCAGCTCGGCAGTTGGCTACACCTTC. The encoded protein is CASSSAVGYTF.

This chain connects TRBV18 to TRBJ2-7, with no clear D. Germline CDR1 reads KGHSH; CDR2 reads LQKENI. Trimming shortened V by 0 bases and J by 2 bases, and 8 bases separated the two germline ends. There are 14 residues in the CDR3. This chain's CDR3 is CASSPPSQPYEQYF. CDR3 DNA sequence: TGTGCCAGCTCACCACCGAGTCAGCCCTACGAGCAGTACTTC.

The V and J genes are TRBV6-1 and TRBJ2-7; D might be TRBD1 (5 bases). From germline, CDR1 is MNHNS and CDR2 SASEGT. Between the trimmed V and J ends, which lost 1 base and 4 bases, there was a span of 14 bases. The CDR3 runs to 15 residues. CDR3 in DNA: TGTGCCAGCAGTGAAGGTCGCTCAGGGCTGTACGAGCAGTACTTC. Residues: CASSEGRSGLYEQYF.

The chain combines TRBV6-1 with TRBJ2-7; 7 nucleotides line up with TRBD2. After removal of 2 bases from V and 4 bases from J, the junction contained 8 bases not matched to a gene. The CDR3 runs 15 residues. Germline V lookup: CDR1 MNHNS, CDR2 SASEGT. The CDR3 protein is CASSETAGERYEQYF. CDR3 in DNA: TGTGCCAGCAGTGAAACGGCGGGAGAGAGGTACGAGCAGTACTTC.

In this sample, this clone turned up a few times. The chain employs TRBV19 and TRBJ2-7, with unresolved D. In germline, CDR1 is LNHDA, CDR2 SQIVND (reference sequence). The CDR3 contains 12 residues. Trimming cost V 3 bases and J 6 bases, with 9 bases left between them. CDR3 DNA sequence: TGTGCCAGTAGTATCGGCACTGGCGAGCAGTACTTC. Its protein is CASSIGTGEQYF. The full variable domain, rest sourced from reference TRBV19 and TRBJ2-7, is DGGITQSPKYLFRKEGQNVTLSCEQNLNHDAMYWYRQDPGQGLRLIYYSQIVNDFQKGDIAEGYSVSREKKESFPLTVTSAQKNPTAFYLCASSIGTGEQYFGPGTRLTVT.

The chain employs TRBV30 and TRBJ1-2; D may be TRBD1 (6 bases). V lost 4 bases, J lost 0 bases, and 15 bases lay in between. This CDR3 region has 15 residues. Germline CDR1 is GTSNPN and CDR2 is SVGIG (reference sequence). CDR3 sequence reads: CAWTRLRGTNYGYTF. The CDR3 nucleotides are TGTGCCTGGACCCGGCTAAGGGGGACTAACTATGGCTACACCTTC.

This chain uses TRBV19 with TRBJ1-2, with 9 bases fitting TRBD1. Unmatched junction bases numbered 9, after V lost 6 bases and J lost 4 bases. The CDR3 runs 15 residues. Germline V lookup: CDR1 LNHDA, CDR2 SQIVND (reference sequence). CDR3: CASSHLTGGSYGYTF. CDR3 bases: TGTGCCAGTAGCCATTTGACAGGGGGTTCCTATGGCTACACCTTC.

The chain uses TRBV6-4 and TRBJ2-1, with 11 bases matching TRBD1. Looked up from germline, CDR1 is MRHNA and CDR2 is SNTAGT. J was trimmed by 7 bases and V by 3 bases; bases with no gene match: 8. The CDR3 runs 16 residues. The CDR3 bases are TGTGCCAGCAGTGATCGCCCCGGGACAGGGGGTAATGAGCAGTTCTTC. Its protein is CASSDRPGTGGNEQFF.

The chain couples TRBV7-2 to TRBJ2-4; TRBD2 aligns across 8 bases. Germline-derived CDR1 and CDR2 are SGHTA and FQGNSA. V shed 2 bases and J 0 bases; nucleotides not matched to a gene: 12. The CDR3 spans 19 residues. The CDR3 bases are TGTGCCAGCAGCTTAATCGGGACTAGGCGAGATCTAGCCAAAAACATTCAGTACTTC. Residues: CASSLIGTRRDLAKNIQYF.